This T cell receptor beta chain was captured in a study of human T cells and chemical hapten exposure. The wider study: Chiefly women, the patients showed alopecia areata, totalis or universalis. Findings of the study overall: Significantly more large CDR3 similarity clusters were formed by expanded TCRs than by controls. Donor immune responses may differ from healthy people's, since all donors had alopecia.

Time point reported: patch test 2, 6 weeks after DPC sensitization. The sample's treatment: therapeutic diphenylcyclopropenone sensitization with weekly scalp DPC. This clonotype has more than one count but fewer than ten. The antigen remains undetermined. The CDR3 consists of 13 residues. Germline loops: CDR1 SGHTA, CDR2 FQGNSA. V shed 2 bases and J shed 7 bases, with 9 bases lying between them. As processed by the authors: Sample-level TCR yields exhibited a median of 95,638, with a range of roughly 20,000 to 700,000. TCRdb re-called the RACE reads with MiXCR, one entry per CDR3 protein. TCRdb, not the original authors, processed these V and J calls. The sample lists tens of thousands of distinct CDR3 sequences, 10% to 13% occurring once.

The chain combines TRBV7-2 with TRBJ1-5; D is unclear. Sequencing was performed on whole blood, taken in connection with sensitization to the hapten diphenylcyclopropenone (DPC). The receptor's source is a woman aged 50 to 60 with alopecia areata. Some clones in this sample may be carry-over from other donors' samples. CDR3 coding DNA: TGTGCCAGCAGCTTAATGACACCGCAGCCCCAGCATTTT. Its translation is CASSLMTPQPQHF. Combining the CDR3 with reference TRBV7-2 and TRBJ1-5 gives the whole variable domain GAGVSQSPSNKVTEKGKDVELRCDPISGHTALYWYRQSLGQGLEFLIYFQGNSAPDKSGLPSDRFSAERTGGSVSTLTIQRTQQEDSAVYLCASSLMTPQPQHFGDGTRLSIL.